Below are 10 T cell receptor beta chains sequenced from a single sample in a study of blood T cell repertoires in COVID-19. The repertoire was sequenced with immunoSEQ multiplex PCR; TCRdb's copy has only in-frame clones and lacks some. The table shows 150,000 or so clones, with around 89% occurring only once. Material: peripheral blood. The receptors were gathered from a man aged 55 to 70 with COVID-19, enrolled during active disease.

The chain combines TRBV4-3 with TRBJ1-2, with D maybe TRBD1 (6 bases). Germline V lookup: CDR1 LGHNA, CDR2 YSLEER. Trimming took 2 bases from V and 2 from J, leaving 9 bases between them. This CDR3 is built from 14 residues. DNA for the CDR3: TGCGCCAGCAGCCAAACAGGGTTAAACTATGGCTACACCTTC. Its translation is CASSQTGLNYGYTF.

V gene TRBV3-1 (or the pseudogene TRBV3-2) combines with J gene TRBJ2-5; maybe TRBD1 (5 bases). V was shortened by 4 bases and J by 5 bases, with 8 bases between the two germline ends. CDR1 is LGHDT, CDR2 YNNKEL, per germline (reference sequence). This CDR3 region has 12 residues. CDR3 nucleotides: TGTGCCAGCAGCCCCCAGGGTGAGACCCAGTACTTC. Translated, it gives CASSPQGETQYF.

The rearrangement joins TRBV6-5 to TRBJ1-2; 8 bases match TRBD1. The V segment lost 8 bases and the J segment 3 bases; nucleotides outside the gene matches: 8. The germline CDR1 and CDR2 sequences are MNHEY and SVGAGI. This CDR3 has 14 amino acids. This chain's CDR3 is CASGPYRGDYGYTF. The CDR3 coding sequence is TGTGCCAGCGGACCATACAGGGGGGACTATGGCTACACCTTC.

This sequence joins TRBV7-2 and TRBJ2-7, with D perhaps matching TRBD1 (6 bases). This CDR3 is 15 amino acids long. Germline loops: CDR1 SGHTA, CDR2 FQGNSA. The V end was cut by 5 bases, the J end by 0 bases, with 14 bases between. The CDR3 region has the DNA TGTGCCAGCAGCCACCGACAGGAAAACTCCTACGAGCAGTACTTC. As protein: CASSHRQENSYEQYF.

This chain links TRBV10-3 with TRBJ2-3; 12 nucleotides line up with TRBD2. The CDR3 spans 15 residues. V lost 4 bases and J lost 7; bases outside the gene matches: 6. The germline CDR1 and CDR2 sequences are ENHRY and SYGVKD. The CDR3 region is CAISGTSGVGYTQYF. In DNA, the CDR3 is TGTGCCATCAGTGGGACTAGCGGGGTGGGATATACGCAGTATTTT.

CDR3 nucleotide sequence: TGTGCCAGCAGCCCCAGTCACCCAGGACTAGCCCTATACAATGAGCAGTTCTTC. Amino acids: CASSPSHPGLALYNEQFF. V and J are TRBV9 and TRBJ2-1; 8 bases are a match to TRBD2. Looked up from germline, CDR1 is SGDLS and CDR2 is YYNGEE. After removal of 4 bases from V and 4 bases from J, the junction contained 16 bases not matched to a gene. The CDR3 sequence is 18 residues long. The whole variable domain, filled in from reference TRBV9 and TRBJ2-1, reads DSGVTQTPKHLITATGQRVTLRCSPRSGDLSVYWYQQSLDQGLQFLIQYYNGEERAKGNILERFSAQQFPDLHSELNLSSLELGDSALYFCASSPSHPGLALYNEQFFGPGTRLTVL.

The V gene is TRBV7-3, the J gene TRBJ2-2; TRBD2 agrees at 7 bases. The CDR3 extends over 13 amino acids. V shed 4 bases and J 5 bases; nucleotides not matched to a gene: 1. Germline V gene lookup returns CDR1 SGHTA and CDR2 FQGTGA. The CDR3 loop reads CASSSGGTGELFF. Here the CDR3 DNA reads TGTGCCAGCAGCTCGGGGGGAACCGGGGAGCTGTTTTTT.

V and J are TRBV7-8 and TRBJ2-1; D call uncertain. There are 14 residues in the CDR3. Trimming left V 1 base short and J 7 bases short, with 11 bases between. Looked up from germline, CDR1 is SGHVS and CDR2 is FQNEAQ. CDR3 DNA sequence: TGTGCCAGCAGCTTAGAACCAGCGAGGAATGAGCAGTTCTTC. Translated: CASSLEPARNEQFF.

The CDR3 coding sequence is TGCGCCAGCAGCGGAGGGGCCAGTGGAAACACCATATATTTT. Encoded protein: CASSGGASGNTIYF. The J gene is TRBJ1-3, the V gene TRBV5-1; weak D call: TRBD1 (5 bases). V shed 4 bases and J shed 3 bases, with 11 bases lying between them. From germline, CDR1 is SGHRS and CDR2 YFSETQ. The CDR3 sequence is 14 residues long. Looking up the rest from reference TRBV5-1 and TRBJ1-3 gives the full variable domain: KAGVTQTPRYLIKTRGQQVTLSCSPISGHRSVSWYQQTPGQGLQFLFEYFSETQRNKGNFPGRFSGRQFSNSRSEMNVSTLELGDSALYLCASSGGASGNTIYFGEGSWLTVV.

CDR3 protein: CASSPRAGDTEAFF. The DNA of the CDR3 is TGTGCCAGCAGTCCGCGGGCAGGGGACACTGAAGCTTTCTTT. The J gene is TRBJ1-1, the V gene TRBV6-2 or TRBV6-3; possible D gene TRBD1, 6 bases. V was shortened by 5 bases and J by 3 bases, with 13 bases between the two germline ends. Germline CDR1 and CDR2: MNHEY and SVGEGT. This CDR3 is 14 amino acids long.